This TCR beta chain was recorded in a study of blood T cell repertoires in COVID-19. V dropped 1 base and J dropped 3 bases, with 13 bases sitting between them. The germline V gene encodes CDR1 SGHTA and CDR2 FQGNSA. The CDR3 has 15 residues. The method was immunoSEQ multiplex PCR; TCRdb's version includes in-frame clones alone and lacks a portion of them. The profile covers fewer than 90,000 clones, with around 89% appearing a single time and over 0.45% taken by the ten largest. Sequencing was done on a sample of peripheral blood. V usage is TRBV7-2 and J usage is TRBJ2-7, with unresolved D. This receptor was identified in a man aged 55 to 69 with acute or convalescent COVID-19. The CDR3: CASSLELFGIYEQYF. The CDR3 nucleotides read TGTGCCAGCAGCTTAGAACTGTTTGGTATCTACGAGCAGTACTTC.